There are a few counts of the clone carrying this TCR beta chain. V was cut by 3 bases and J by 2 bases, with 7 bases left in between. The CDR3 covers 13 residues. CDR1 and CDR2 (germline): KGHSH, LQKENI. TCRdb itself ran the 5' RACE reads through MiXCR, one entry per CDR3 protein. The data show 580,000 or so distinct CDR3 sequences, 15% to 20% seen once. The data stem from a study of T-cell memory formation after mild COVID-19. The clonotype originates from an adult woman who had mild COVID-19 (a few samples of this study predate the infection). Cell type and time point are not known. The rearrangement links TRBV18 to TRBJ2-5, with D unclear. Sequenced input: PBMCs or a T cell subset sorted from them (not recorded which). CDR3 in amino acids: CASSPLEQETQYF. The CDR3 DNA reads TGTGCCAGCTCACCCCTGGAGCAAGAGACCCAGTACTTC.